These T cell receptor beta chains were read from a single sample in a study of T cell responses to AZD1222 COVID-19 vaccine. Method: immunoSEQ multiplex PCR; TCRdb's copy keeps in-frame clones and lacks some. The profile shows some 100,000 clones, about 86% of them singletons. Sequenced material: peripheral blood, taken on day 0 of AZD1222 vaccination. The receptor source for this set is an adult in good health. The CDR3 runs from the conserved cysteine through the conserved F or W. Each record gives: J gene, clone size, V gene, D gene, CDR3 DNA, CDR3 protein. A D gene is named only where the DNA matches it firmly. Size is omitted from some rows. Given values are once, few, many or a class for expanded clones.

J: TRBJ1-4
size: NA
V: TRBV6-5
D: NA
DNA: TGTGCCAGCAGTTATTCCCCTGGGCTTAATGAAAAACTGTTTTTT
CDR3: CASSYSPGLNEKLFF

J: TRBJ1-2
size: NA
V: TRBV2
D: NA
DNA: TGTGCCAGCAGTGAGTCAGGGTTAAAGGTGGAAGGCTACACCTTC
CDR3: CASSESGLKVEGYTF

J: TRBJ1-5
size: NA
V: TRBV24-1
D: TRBD1
DNA: TGTGCCACCAGTGCCGACAGGGTGTTCCAGCCCCAGCATTTT
CDR3: CATSADRVFQPQHF

J: TRBJ1-5
size: NA
V: TRBV28
D: NA
DNA: TGTGCCAGCAAGGAGTCAATAAGTATCAATCAGCCCCAGCATTTT
CDR3: CASKESISINQPQHF

J: TRBJ2-2
size: NA
V: TRBV28
D: TRBD2
DNA: TGTGCCAGCAGTATCTCTAGCGGAACGAACACCGGGGAGCTGTTTTTT
CDR3: CASSISSGTNTGELFF

J: TRBJ1-1
size: NA
V: TRBV30
D: NA
DNA: TGTGCCTGGAGTGTACAGGGGAACACTGAAGCTTTCTTT
CDR3: CAWSVQGNTEAFF

J: TRBJ2-1
size: NA
V: TRBV12-5
D: TRBD1
DNA: TGTGCTAGTGGTTTGGGGGGGACAGGCCTAACGAGGGGAGACAATGAGCAGTTCTTC
CDR3: CASGLGGTGLTRGDNEQFF

J: TRBJ1-6
size: NA
V: TRBV28
D: TRBD1
DNA: TGTGCCAGCAGTTTAGGGGGACAGGGCAATTCACCCCTCCACTTT
CDR3: CASSLGGQGNSPLHF

J: TRBJ2-7
size: once
V: TRBV27
D: NA
DNA: TGTGCCAGCAGCAGAATTCGGCAGGGCTACGAGCAGTACTTC
CDR3: CASSRIRQGYEQYF

J: TRBJ1-2
size: NA
V: TRBV2
D: NA
DNA: TGTGCCAGTTTGGGCAATCCTACTAACTATGGCTACACCTTC
CDR3: CASLGNPTNYGYTF

J: TRBJ1-1
size: NA
V: TRBV19
D: NA
DNA: TGTGCCAGTAGTTCTCAGACAGTCAACACTGAAGCTTTCTTT
CDR3: CASSSQTVNTEAFF

J: TRBJ2-1
size: once
V: TRBV7-2
D: TRBD1
DNA: TGTGCCAGCAGCTCCCAGGGGGTAGGGAATGAGCAGTTCTTC
CDR3: CASSSQGVGNEQFF

J: TRBJ1-2
size: NA
V: TRBV15
D: TRBD1
DNA: TGTGCCACCAGCAGAGATTTGGGACAGACTCCCTATGGCTACACCTTC
CDR3: CATSRDLGQTPYGYTF

J: TRBJ2-5
size: once
V: TRBV7-2
D: TRBD1
DNA: TGTGCCAGCAGCCCGCAGCGACAGGGTACGGAGACCCAGTACTTC
CDR3: CASSPQRQGTETQYF

J: TRBJ2-7
size: NA
V: TRBV3-1/TRBV3-2
D: TRBD1
DNA: TGTGCCAGCAGCCAATCGGACAGGATGACTGAGCAGTACTTC
CDR3: CASSQSDRMTEQYF

J: TRBJ2-1
size: once
V: TRBV6-2/TRBV6-3
D: NA
DNA: TGTGCCAGCAGTCCGGGACTTGAGCAGTTCTTC
CDR3: CASSPGLEQFF

J: TRBJ2-7
size: NA
V: TRBV3-1/TRBV3-2
D: NA
DNA: TGTGCCAGCAGCCTCAGCGAGGTCTACGAGCAGTACTTC
CDR3: CASSLSEVYEQYF

J: TRBJ2-7
size: NA
V: TRBV28
D: NA
DNA: TGTGCCAGCAGTTTAGGTCCCCCCTCCTACGAGCAGTACTTC
CDR3: CASSLGPPSYEQYF

J: TRBJ1-2
size: NA
V: TRBV28
D: NA
DNA: TGTGCCAGCAGTTTATATTACGGGGATACTATAGGCTACACCTTC
CDR3: CASSLYYGDTIGYTF

J: TRBJ2-3
size: NA
V: TRBV7-2
D: TRBD1
DNA: TGTGCCAGCAGCTTGGCTCCGGGACAGGTTAGAGATACGCAGTATTTT
CDR3: CASSLAPGQVRDTQYF

J: TRBJ2-4
size: NA
V: TRBV18
D: TRBD2
DNA: TGTGCCAGCTCACCACTCGCGTCTAGCGGGAGCCTTACCAAAAACATTCAGTACTTC
CDR3: CASSPLASSGSLTKNIQYF

J: TRBJ2-7
size: NA
V: TRBV2
D: NA
DNA: TGTGCCAGCATAGCCCCTGTGACTCCCTACGAGCAGTACTTC
CDR3: CASIAPVTPYEQYF

J: TRBJ1-5
size: NA
V: TRBV19
D: TRBD1
DNA: TGTGCCACTATGGACAGGGTTCATCAGCCCCAGCATTTT
CDR3: CATMDRVHQPQHF

J: TRBJ1-1
size: once
V: TRBV5-6
D: NA
DNA: TGTGCCAGCAGCTGGACCCAGGGGAGGAACACTGAAGCTTTCTTT
CDR3: CASSWTQGRNTEAFF

J: TRBJ2-1
size: NA
V: TRBV7-6
D: TRBD2
DNA: TGTGCCAGCAGCTTAGCGTACACTAGCGGGGTAGATGAGCAGTTCTTC
CDR3: CASSLAYTSGVDEQFF

J: TRBJ1-6
size: few
V: TRBV7-2
D: TRBD1
DNA: TGTGCCAGCAGCTTTGAGGGGACAGGGTTCTCACCCCTCCACTTT
CDR3: CASSFEGTGFSPLHF

J: TRBJ2-6
size: NA
V: TRBV5-4
D: NA
DNA: TGTGCCAGCAGCTTCAGGGCGAGCGGGGCCAACGTCCTGACTTTC
CDR3: CASSFRASGANVLTF

J: TRBJ2-7
size: NA
V: TRBV6-2/TRBV6-3
D: TRBD2
DNA: TGTGCCAGCAGTTACGGTGGGGGGGCCTACGAGCAGTACTTC
CDR3: CASSYGGGAYEQYF

J: TRBJ1-2
size: NA
V: TRBV7-8
D: NA
DNA: TGTGCCAGCAGCTTAGCGCCGACGTTCGGCTACACCTTC
CDR3: CASSLAPTFGYTF

J: TRBJ1-2
size: NA
V: TRBV7-9
D: NA
DNA: TGTGCCAGCAGCCCAGGGGATTATGGCTACACCTTC
CDR3: CASSPGDYGYTF

J: TRBJ1-4
size: once
V: TRBV15
D: NA
DNA: TGTGCCACCAGCAGAGGGGGACGGGCTAATGAAAAACTGTTTTTT
CDR3: CATSRGGRANEKLFF

J: TRBJ2-2
size: NA
V: TRBV5-1
D: NA
DNA: TGCGCCAGCAGTATGGATGCCGGGGAGCTGTTTTTT
CDR3: CASSMDAGELFF

J: TRBJ2-1
size: NA
V: TRBV7-3
D: NA
DNA: TGTGCCAGCAGCTTAGGGCGGGGCAGCTCCTACAATGAGCAGTTCTTC
CDR3: CASSLGRGSSYNEQFF

J: TRBJ2-7
size: NA
V: TRBV7-9
D: NA
DNA: TGTGCCAGCAGCTTAGGTGGCAGGTGGACCTACGAGCAGTACTTC
CDR3: CASSLGGRWTYEQYF

J: TRBJ2-2
size: NA
V: TRBV6-6
D: TRBD1
DNA: TGTGCCACCTGGACAGGGTATGGGTCCGGGGAGCTGTTTTTT
CDR3: CATWTGYGSGELFF

J: TRBJ1-5
size: NA
V: TRBV18
D: TRBD1
DNA: TGTGCCAGCTCACCTGACAGGGCCAATCAGCCCCAGCATTTT
CDR3: CASSPDRANQPQHF

J: TRBJ2-4
size: many
V: TRBV5-1
D: NA
DNA: TGCGCCAGCAGAAGAGAAGGAATTGCGCATCTAGCCAAAAACATTCAGTACTTC
CDR3: CASRREGIAHLAKNIQYF

J: TRBJ2-3
size: NA
V: TRBV7-2
D: TRBD2
DNA: TGTGCCAGCAGCTTAAAGAGCGGGAGGACAGATACGCAGTATTTT
CDR3: CASSLKSGRTDTQYF

J: TRBJ1-6
size: once
V: TRBV30
D: NA
DNA: TGTGCCTGGAATGGAGGGGATAATTCACCCCTCCACTTT
CDR3: CAWNGGDNSPLHF

J: TRBJ2-3
size: NA
V: TRBV27
D: TRBD2
DNA: TGTGCCAGCAGTCCGATTCTAGCGGGTGCTAGCACAGATACGCAGTATTTT
CDR3: CASSPILAGASTDTQYF

J: TRBJ1-2
size: NA
V: TRBV7-2
D: NA
DNA: TGTGCCAGCAGCTCGGACTTAGCTAACTATGGCTACACCTTC
CDR3: CASSSDLANYGYTF

J: TRBJ1-1
size: NA
V: TRBV21-1
D: NA
DNA: TGTGCCAGAATTAAATTTGCGTGTACTGAAGCTTTCTTT
CDR3: CARIKFACTEAFF

J: TRBJ2-7
size: once
V: TRBV29-1
D: TRBD2
DNA: TGCAGCGTTGAAAACGGGGGGAGCTACGAGCAGTACTTC
CDR3: CSVENGGSYEQYF